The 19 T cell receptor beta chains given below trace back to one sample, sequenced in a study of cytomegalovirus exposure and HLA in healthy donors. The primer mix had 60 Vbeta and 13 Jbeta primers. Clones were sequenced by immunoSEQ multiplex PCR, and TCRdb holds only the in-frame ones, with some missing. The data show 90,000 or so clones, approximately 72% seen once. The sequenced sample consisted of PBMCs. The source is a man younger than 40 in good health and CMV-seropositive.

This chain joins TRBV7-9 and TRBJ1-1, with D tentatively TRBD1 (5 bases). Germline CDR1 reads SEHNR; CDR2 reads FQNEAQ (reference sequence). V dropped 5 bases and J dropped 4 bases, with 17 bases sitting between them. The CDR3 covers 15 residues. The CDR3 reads CASSPSRRGGTEAFF. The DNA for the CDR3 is TGTGCCAGCAGCCCTAGTCGGAGGGGCGGCACTGAAGCTTTCTTT.

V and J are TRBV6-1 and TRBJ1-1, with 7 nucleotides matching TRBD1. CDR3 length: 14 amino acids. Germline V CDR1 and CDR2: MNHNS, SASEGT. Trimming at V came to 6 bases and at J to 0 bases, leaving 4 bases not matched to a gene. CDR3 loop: CASSPDRLNTEAFF. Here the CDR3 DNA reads TGTGCCAGCAGCCCGGACAGGTTGAACACTGAAGCTTTCTTT.

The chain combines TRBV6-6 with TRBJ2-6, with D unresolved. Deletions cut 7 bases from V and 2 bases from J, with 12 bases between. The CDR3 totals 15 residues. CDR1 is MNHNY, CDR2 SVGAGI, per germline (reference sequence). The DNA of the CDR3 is TGTGCCAGCACCGCCTTAAGCCCTGGGGCCAACGTCCTGACTTTC. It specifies CASTALSPGANVLTF.

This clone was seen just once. The CDR3 protein is CASSWTGATSYEQYF. For the CDR3, the DNA is TGCGCCAGCAGTTGGACAGGGGCGACCTCCTACGAGCAGTACTTC. The chain has TRBV5-1 and TRBJ2-7; 9 bases line up with TRBD1. The CDR3 covers 15 residues. Unmatched junction bases numbered 6, after V lost 5 bases and J lost 0 bases. The germline V gene has CDR1 SGHRS and CDR2 YFSETQ. Filled out from reference TRBV5-1 and TRBJ2-7, the complete variable domain reads KAGVTQTPRYLIKTRGQQVTLSCSPISGHRSVSWYQQTPGQGLQFLFEYFSETQRNKGNFPGRFSGRQFSNSRSEMNVSTLELGDSALYLCASSWTGATSYEQYFGPGTRLTVT.

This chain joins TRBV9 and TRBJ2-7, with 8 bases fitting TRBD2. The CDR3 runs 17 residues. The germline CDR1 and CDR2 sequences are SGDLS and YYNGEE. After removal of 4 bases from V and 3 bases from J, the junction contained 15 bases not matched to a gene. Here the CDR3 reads CASSRGRSGTSSYEQYF. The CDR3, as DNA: TGTGCCAGCAGCCGGGGGAGGTCCGGGACTAGTAGCTACGAGCAGTACTTC.

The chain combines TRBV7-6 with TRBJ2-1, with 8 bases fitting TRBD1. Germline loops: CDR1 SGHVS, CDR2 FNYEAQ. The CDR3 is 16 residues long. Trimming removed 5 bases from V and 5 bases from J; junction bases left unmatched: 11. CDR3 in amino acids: CASSTGQGLTHNEQFF. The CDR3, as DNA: TGTGCCAGCAGCACAGGACAGGGCCTTACCCACAATGAGCAGTTCTTC.

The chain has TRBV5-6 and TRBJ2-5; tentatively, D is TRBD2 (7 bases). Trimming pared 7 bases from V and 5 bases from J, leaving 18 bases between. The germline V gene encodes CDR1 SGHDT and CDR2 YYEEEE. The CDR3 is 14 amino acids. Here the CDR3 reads CASDNGGQWETQYF. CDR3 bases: TGTGCCAGCGATAACGGGGGGCAGTGGGAGACCCAGTACTTC.

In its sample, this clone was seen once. In nucleotides, the CDR3 is TGTGCCAGCAGCGTAGCGGACAGTTTCTACGAGCAGTACTTC. It encodes CASSVADSFYEQYF. The V and J genes are TRBV9 and TRBJ2-7; the D gene is possibly TRBD1 (6 bases). This CDR3 region has 14 residues. Germline lookup yields CDR1 SGDLS and CDR2 YYNGEE. With 0 bases removed from V and 3 bases from J, the gap between germline ends came to 10 bases.

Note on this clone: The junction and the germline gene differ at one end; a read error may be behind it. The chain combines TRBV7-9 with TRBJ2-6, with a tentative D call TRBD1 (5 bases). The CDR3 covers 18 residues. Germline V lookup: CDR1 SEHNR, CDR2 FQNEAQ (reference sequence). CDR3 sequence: CSSSLDRGTISGANVLTF. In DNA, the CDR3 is TGTTCCAGCAGCTTAGATAGGGGAACTATCTCTGGGGCCAACGTCCTGACTTTC.

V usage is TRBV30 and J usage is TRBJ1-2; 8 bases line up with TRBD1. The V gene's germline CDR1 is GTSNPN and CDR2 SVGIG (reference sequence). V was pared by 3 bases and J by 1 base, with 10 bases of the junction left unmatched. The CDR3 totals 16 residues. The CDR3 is CAWRGRGTGVNYGYTF. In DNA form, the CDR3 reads TGTGCCTGGAGAGGGAGGGGGACAGGCGTTAACTATGGCTACACCTTC.

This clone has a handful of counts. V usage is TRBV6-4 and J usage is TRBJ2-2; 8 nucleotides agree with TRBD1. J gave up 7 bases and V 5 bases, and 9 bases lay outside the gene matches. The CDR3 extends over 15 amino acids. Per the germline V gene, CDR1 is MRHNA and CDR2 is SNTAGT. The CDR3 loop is CASSPADRESGELFF. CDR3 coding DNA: TGTGCCAGCAGTCCCGCGGACAGGGAGAGCGGGGAGCTGTTTTTT.

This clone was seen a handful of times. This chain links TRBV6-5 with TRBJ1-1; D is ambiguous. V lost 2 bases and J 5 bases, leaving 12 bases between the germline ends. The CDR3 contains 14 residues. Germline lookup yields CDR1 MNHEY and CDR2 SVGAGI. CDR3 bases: TGTGCCAGCAGTTACAATAGGAAGGAGACTGAAGCTTTCTTT. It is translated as CASSYNRKETEAFF.

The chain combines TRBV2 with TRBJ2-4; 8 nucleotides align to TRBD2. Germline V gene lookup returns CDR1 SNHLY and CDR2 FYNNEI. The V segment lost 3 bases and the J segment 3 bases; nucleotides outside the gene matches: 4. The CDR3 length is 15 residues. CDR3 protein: CASSEGLVVKNIQYF. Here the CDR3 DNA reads TGTGCCAGCAGTGAGGGACTAGTCGTCAAAAACATTCAGTACTTC. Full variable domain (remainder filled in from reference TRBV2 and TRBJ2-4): EPEVTQTPSHQVTQMGQEVILRCVPISNHLYFYWYRQILGQKVEFLVSFYNNEISEKSEIFDDQFSVERPDGSNFTLKIRSTKLEDSAMYFCASSEGLVVKNIQYFGAGTRLSVL.

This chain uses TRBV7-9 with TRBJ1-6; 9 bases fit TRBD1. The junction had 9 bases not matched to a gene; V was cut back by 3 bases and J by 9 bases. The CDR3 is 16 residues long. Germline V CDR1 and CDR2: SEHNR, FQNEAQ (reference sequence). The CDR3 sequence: CASSLTGTGLRSPLHF. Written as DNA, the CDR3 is TGTGCCAGCAGCTTGACCGGGACAGGGTTGCGTTCACCCCTCCACTTT.

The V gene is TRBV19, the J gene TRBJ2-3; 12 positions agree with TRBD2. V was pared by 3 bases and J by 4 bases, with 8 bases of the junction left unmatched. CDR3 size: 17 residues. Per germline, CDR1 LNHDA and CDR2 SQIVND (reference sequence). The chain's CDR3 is CASSISLAGGWSDTQYF. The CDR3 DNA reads TGTGCCAGTAGTATTTCACTAGCGGGGGGATGGTCAGATACGCAGTATTTT.

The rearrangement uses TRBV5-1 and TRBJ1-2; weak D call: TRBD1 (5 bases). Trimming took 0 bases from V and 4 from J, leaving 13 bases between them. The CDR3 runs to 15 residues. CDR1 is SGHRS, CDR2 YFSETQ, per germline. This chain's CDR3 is CASSLGAGSGYGYTF. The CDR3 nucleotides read TGCGCCAGCAGCTTGGGGGCAGGGTCGGGCTATGGCTACACCTTC.

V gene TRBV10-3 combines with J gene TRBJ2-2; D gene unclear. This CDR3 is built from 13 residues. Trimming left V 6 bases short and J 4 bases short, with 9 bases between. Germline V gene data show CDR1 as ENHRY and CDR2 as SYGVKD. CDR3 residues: CAISPRSTGELFF. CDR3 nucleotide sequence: TGTGCCATCAGCCCCCGGTCCACCGGGGAGCTGTTTTTT.

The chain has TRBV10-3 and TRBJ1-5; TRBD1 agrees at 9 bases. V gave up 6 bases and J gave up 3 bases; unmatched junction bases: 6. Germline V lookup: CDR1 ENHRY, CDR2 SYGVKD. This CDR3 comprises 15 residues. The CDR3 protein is CAISPGQGNNQPQHF. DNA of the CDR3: TGTGCCATCAGCCCGGGACAGGGCAACAATCAGCCCCAGCATTTT.

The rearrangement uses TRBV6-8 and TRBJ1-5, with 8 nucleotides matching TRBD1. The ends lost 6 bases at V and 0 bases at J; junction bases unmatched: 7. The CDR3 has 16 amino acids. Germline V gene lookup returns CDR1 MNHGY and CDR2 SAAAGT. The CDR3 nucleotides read TGTGCCAGCAGCCTGGGACAGGAGAATAGCAATCAGCCCCAGCATTTT. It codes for CASSLGQENSNQPQHF.